The clone carrying this T cell receptor (beta chain) showed up just a few times. No antigen is known for it. V gave up 6 bases and J gave up 9 bases, with 22 bases separating them. Germline values: CDR1 SGDLS, CDR2 YYNGEE. The CDR3 contains 15 residues. This record comes from a study of cytomegalovirus exposure and HLA in healthy donors. At the level of the study: An earlier analysis identified 120 million or so unique TCR beta sequences in 150 million to 200 million T cells. Findings of the study overall: Reports state that TCR beta sequences accurately predicted most subjects' HLA-A and HLA-B alleles. As immune exposure information, only CMV serostatus was available. In vitro checks showed that a few CMV-associated chains really do target CMV antigens.

PCR primers comprised 60 Vbeta and 13 Jbeta primers. Sequenced by immunoSEQ multiplex PCR; TCRdb stores in-frame clones only, minus some. Counted here are some 200,000 clones, roughly a tenth occurring once; the ten biggest clones make up 1% to 1.5%. What was sequenced was PBMCs. The TCR comes from a woman between 25 and 40 years old in good health and CMV-seropositive. The chain links TRBV9 to TRBJ2-1, with a possible D match to TRBD2 (6 bases). The CDR3 DNA sequence: TGTGCCAGCACGGAGGGAACTAGCTCCTACGGTGAGCAGTTCTTC. Protein sequence: CASTEGTSSYGEQFF.